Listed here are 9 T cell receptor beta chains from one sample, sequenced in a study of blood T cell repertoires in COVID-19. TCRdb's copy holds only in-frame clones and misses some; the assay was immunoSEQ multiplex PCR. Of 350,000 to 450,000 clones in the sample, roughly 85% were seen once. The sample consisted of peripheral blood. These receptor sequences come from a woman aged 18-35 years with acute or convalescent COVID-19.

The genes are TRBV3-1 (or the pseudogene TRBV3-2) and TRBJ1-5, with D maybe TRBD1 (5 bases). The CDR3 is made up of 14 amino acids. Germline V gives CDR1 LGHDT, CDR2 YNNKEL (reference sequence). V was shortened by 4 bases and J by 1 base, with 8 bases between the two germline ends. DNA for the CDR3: TGTGCCAGCAGCCTGGAGGGGAGCAATCAGCCCCAGCATTTT. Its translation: CASSLEGSNQPQHF.

The CDR3 DNA follows: TGTGCCAGCTCTACAGAGGGCTCGACGGTGAACACTGAAGCTTTCTTT. Translating gives CASSTEGSTVNTEAFF. The rearrangement uses TRBV19 and TRBJ1-1; no clear D gene. This CDR3 is 16 amino acids long. Per the germline V gene, CDR1 is LNHDA and CDR2 is SQIVND (reference sequence). Trimming took off 9 bases at V and 0 bases at J, with 20 bases between the two ends.

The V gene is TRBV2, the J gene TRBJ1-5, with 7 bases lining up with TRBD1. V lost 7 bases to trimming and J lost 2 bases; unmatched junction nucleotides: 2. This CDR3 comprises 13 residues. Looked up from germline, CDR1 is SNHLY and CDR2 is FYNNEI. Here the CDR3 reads CASNGQGNQPQHF. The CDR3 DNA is TGTGCCAGCAACGGACAGGGCAATCAGCCCCAGCATTTT.

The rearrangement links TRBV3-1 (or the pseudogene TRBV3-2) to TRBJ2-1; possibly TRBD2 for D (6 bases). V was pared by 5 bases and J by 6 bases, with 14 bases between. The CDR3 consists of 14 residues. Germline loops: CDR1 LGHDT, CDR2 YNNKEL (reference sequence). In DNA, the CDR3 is TGTGCCAGCAGCTATCGACTAGTCCTCAATGAGCAGTTCTTC. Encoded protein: CASSYRLVLNEQFF.

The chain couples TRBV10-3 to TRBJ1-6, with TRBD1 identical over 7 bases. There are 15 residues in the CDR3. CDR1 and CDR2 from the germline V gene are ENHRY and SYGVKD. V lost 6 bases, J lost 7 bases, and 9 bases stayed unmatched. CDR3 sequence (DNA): TGTGCCATCAGCCGCCGACAGGGTAAGAATTCACCCCTCCACTTT. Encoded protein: CAISRRQGKNSPLHF.

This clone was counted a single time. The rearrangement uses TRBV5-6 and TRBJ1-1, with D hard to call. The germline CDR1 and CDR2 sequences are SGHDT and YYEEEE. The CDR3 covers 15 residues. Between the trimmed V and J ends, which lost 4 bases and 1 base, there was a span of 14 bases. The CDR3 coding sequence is TGTGCCAGCAGCCCCTCCGACTCGGGGAACACTGAAGCTTTCTTT. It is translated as CASSPSDSGNTEAFF.

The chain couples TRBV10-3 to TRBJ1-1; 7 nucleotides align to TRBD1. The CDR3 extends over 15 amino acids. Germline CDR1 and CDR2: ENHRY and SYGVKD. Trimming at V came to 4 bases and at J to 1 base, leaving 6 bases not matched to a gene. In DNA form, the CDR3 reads TGTGCCATCAGTGGACTCACAGGGGCGAACACTGAAGCTTTCTTT. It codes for CAISGLTGANTEAFF.

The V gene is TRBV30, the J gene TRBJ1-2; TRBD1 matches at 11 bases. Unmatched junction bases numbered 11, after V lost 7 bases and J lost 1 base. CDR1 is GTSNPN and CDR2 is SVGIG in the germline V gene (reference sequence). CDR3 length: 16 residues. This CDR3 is CASDPGTGGGNYGYTF. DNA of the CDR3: TGTGCCTCGGACCCCGGGACAGGGGGAGGTAACTATGGCTACACCTTC.

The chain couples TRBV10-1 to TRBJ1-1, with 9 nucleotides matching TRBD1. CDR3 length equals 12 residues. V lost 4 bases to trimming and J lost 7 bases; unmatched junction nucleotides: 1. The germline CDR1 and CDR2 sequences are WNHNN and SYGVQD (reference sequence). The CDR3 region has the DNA TGCGCCAGCAGTGGGACAGGGGTTGAAGCTTTCTTT. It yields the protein CASSGTGVEAFF.